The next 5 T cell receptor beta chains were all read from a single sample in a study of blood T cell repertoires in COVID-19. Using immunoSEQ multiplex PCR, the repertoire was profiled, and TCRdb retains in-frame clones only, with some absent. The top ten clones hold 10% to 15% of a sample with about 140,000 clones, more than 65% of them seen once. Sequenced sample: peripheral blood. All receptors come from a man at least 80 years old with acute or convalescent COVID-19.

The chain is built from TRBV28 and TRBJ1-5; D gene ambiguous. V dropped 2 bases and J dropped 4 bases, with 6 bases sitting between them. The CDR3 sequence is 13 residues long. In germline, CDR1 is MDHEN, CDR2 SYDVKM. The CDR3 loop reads CASSLRENQPQHF. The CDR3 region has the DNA TGTGCCAGCAGTTTACGGGAAAATCAGCCCCAGCATTTT.

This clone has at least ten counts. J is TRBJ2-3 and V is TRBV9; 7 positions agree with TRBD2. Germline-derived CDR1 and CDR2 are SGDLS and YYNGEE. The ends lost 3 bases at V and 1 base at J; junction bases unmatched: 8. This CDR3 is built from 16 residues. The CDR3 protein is CASSGQRGEGTDTQYF. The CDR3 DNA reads TGTGCCAGCAGCGGTCAGCGGGGAGAGGGCACAGATACGCAGTATTTT.

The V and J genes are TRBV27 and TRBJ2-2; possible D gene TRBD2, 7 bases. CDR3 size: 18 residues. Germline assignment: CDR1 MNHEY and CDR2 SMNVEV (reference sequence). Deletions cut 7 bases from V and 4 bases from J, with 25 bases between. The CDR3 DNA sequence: TGTGCCAGCACCCCCAGGATCGGGGGGCGGAGGTCCACCGGGGAGCTGTTTTTT. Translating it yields CASTPRIGGRRSTGELFF.

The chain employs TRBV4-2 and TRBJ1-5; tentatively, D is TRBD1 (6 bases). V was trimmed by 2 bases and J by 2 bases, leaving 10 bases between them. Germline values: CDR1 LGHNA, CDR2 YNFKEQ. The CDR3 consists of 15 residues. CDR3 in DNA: TGTGCCAGCAGCCAATCACAGGGCGGCAATCAGCCCCAGCATTTT. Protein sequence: CASSQSQGGNQPQHF.

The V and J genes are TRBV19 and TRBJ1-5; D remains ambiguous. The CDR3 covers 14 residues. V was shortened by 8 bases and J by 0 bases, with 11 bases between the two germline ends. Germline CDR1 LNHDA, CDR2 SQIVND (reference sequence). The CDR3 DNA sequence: TGTGCCAGTCGAGCCCAGGCTAGCAATCAGCCCCAGCATTTT. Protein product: CASRAQASNQPQHF.